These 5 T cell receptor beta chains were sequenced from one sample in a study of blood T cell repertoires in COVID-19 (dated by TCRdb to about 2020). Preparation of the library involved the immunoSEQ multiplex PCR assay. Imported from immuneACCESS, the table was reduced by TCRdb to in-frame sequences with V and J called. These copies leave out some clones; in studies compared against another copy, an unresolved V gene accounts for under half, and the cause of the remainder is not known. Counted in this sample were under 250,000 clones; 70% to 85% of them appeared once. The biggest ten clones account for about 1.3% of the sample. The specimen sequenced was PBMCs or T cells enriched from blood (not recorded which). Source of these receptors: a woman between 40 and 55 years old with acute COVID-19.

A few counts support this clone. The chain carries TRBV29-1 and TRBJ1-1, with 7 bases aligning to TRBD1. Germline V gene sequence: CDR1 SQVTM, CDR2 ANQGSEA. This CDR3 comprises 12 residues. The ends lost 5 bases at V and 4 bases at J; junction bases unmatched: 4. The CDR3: CSVKGAATEAFF. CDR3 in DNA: TGCAGCGTTAAGGGGGCAGCCACTGAAGCTTTCTTT.

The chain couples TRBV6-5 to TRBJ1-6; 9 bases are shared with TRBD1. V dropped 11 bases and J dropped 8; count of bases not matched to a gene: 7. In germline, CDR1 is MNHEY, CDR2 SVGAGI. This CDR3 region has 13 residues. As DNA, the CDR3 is TGTGCCGGGCGGGGACAGGGAGATTCACCCCTCCACTTT. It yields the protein CAGRGQGDSPLHF.

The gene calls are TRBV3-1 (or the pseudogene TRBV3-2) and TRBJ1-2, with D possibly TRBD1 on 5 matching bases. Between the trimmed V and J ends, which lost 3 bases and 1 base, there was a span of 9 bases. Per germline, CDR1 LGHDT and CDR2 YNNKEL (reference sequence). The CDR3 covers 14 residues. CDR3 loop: CASSQAGINYGYTF. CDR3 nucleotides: TGTGCCAGCAGCCAGGCAGGGATTAACTATGGCTACACCTTC.

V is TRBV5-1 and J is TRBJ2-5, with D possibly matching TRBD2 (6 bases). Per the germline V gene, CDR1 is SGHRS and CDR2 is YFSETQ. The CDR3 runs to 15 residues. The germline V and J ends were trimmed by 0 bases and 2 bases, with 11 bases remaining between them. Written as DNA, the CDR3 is TGCGCCAGCAGCTTGGATGGGAGGACTCAAGAGACCCAGTACTTC. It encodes CASSLDGRTQETQYF.

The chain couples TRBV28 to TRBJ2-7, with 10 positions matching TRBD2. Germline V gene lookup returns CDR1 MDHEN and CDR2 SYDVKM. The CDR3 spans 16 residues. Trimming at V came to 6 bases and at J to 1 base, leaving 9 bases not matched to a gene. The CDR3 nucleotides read TGTGCCAGCAGACTTTATAAGCGGGAGGGATCCTACGAGCAGTACTTC. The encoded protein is CASRLYKREGSYEQYF.